Presented here are 32 T cell receptor beta chains from one specimen sequenced in a study of CD8 T cells in ankylosing spondylitis. Study-level points and caveats: A TCR beta motif of about 8 highly homologous variants appeared characteristic of ankylosing spondylitis blood.

Which antigens these TCRs recognize remains unknown. One entry per CDR3 protein, called by TCRdb with MiXCR from the 5' RACE reads. The sample carries some 840,000 distinct CDR3 sequences, over 9.5% recorded once. The sequenced material came from blood, either unsorted or a sorted T cell fraction (not recorded which). These receptors all stem from a male donor with ankylosing spondylitis.

V usage is TRBV27 and J usage is TRBJ1-6; the D is unclear. CDR3 size: 16 residues. CDR1 is MNHEY, CDR2 SMNVEV, per germline (reference sequence). Trimming removed 5 bases at V and 6 bases at J, with 17 bases between. The CDR3 loop reads CASSLNPGGFNSPLHF. The CDR3 coding sequence is TGTGCCAGCAGTCTAAACCCCGGAGGTTTTAATTCACCCCTCCACTTT.

V is TRBV28 and J is TRBJ2-7, with D perhaps matching TRBD1 (5 bases). The CDR3 length is 14 residues. Trimming took 6 bases from V and 3 from J, leaving 15 bases between them. Germline V gene sequence: CDR1 MDHEN, CDR2 SYDVKM. The CDR3 DNA follows: TGTGCCAGCAGGGAGACTCAGGGAATCTACGAGCAGTACTTC. Its protein product is CASRETQGIYEQYF.

CDR3 nucleotides: TGTGCCAGTAGCCCTGGGATCCCCACTGAAGCTTTCTTT. This translates into CASSPGIPTEAFF. V usage is TRBV19 and J usage is TRBJ1-1, with D uncertain. Germline lookup yields CDR1 LNHDA and CDR2 SQIVND (reference sequence). This CDR3 has 13 amino acids. Deletions cut 6 bases from V and 4 bases from J, with 12 bases between.

This clonotype was detected only a few times. The rearrangement links TRBV10-3 to TRBJ1-6; D ambiguous. The V end lost 5 bases, the J end lost 7 bases, and 12 bases lay between the germline ends. This CDR3 comprises 14 residues. CDR1 and CDR2 (germline): ENHRY, SYGVKD. CDR3 nucleotides: TGTGCCATCAGTTTGAGGGAAGGGAATTCACCCCTCCACTTT. Encoded protein: CAISLREGNSPLHF.

This clonotype was seen many times. This chain connects TRBV29-1 to TRBJ1-1, with unresolved D. V was clipped by 7 bases and J by 6 bases, with 9 bases between them. This CDR3 is 10 amino acids long. Looked up from germline, CDR1 is SQVTM and CDR2 is ANQGSEA. The CDR3 is CSAQIAEAFF. CDR3 coding DNA: TGCAGCGCCCAGATCGCTGAAGCTTTCTTT.

In this sample, this clonotype turned up a few times. The chain links TRBV10-3 to TRBJ2-3; D ambiguous. Germline loops: CDR1 ENHRY, CDR2 SYGVKD. V was pared by 0 bases and J by 4 bases, with 8 bases between. This CDR3 is 14 amino acids long. The CDR3 DNA reads as TGTGCCATCAGTGAGTCAGGGATCTCAGATACGCAGTATTTT. Protein sequence: CAISESGISDTQYF.

This clonotype has a handful of counts. This chain links TRBV6-5 with TRBJ1-1, with 8 positions matching TRBD1. Germline assignment: CDR1 MNHEY and CDR2 SVGAGI. Germline trimming cut 2 bases from V and 1 base from J; bases unmatched to any gene: 3. This CDR3 region has 15 residues. This CDR3 is CASSYQGTGNTEAFF. CDR3 DNA sequence: TGTGCCAGCAGTTACCAGGGGACAGGGAACACTGAAGCTTTCTTT.

The J gene is TRBJ2-7, the V gene TRBV9; D might be TRBD2 (5 bases). Deletions cut 4 bases from V and 1 base from J, with 12 bases between. The CDR3 is 14 residues long. The V gene's germline CDR1 is SGDLS and CDR2 YYNGEE. Here the CDR3 reads CASSSRAGSYEQYF. CDR3 DNA: TGTGCCAGCAGCTCGCGGGCCGGTTCCTACGAGCAGTACTTC.

The gene calls are TRBV20-1 and TRBJ2-7; TRBD2 agrees at 12 bases. CDR3 length equals 14 residues. The germline V gene has CDR1 DFQATT and CDR2 SNEGSKA (reference sequence). V was clipped by 2 bases and J by 6 bases; unmatched bases: 5. CDR3 loop: CSARRLAGEGEQYF. CDR3 DNA: TGCAGTGCTAGACGACTAGCGGGAGAAGGCGAGCAGTACTTC.

The chain links TRBV5-5 to TRBJ2-7; 8 bases align to TRBD2. Unmatched junction bases numbered 9, after V lost 4 bases and J lost 0 bases. CDR1 and CDR2 from the germline V gene are SGHKS and YYEKEE (reference sequence). The CDR3 is 16 residues long. CDR3 DNA sequence: TGTGCCAGCAGCGACCTACGACTAGCGAGCTCCTACGAGCAGTACTTC. Translation: CASSDLRLASSYEQYF.

This clonotype was picked up a small number of times. The chain combines TRBV20-1 with TRBJ1-1; D gene ambiguous. Germline-derived CDR1 and CDR2 are DFQATT and SNEGSKA (reference sequence). V was clipped by 6 bases and J by 4 bases, with 12 bases between them. The CDR3 is 12 residues long. CDR3 residues: CSAKRWGTEAFF. In nucleotides, the CDR3 is TGCAGTGCAAAGCGGTGGGGCACTGAAGCTTTCTTT.

This clonotype was counted between two and nine times. This sequence joins TRBV20-1 and TRBJ2-7, with TRBD1 matching 8 bases. The germline V gene encodes CDR1 DFQATT and CDR2 SNEGSKA (reference sequence). CDR3 size: 13 residues. The junction had 5 bases not matched to a gene; V was cut back by 6 bases and J by 1 base. CDR3 nucleotide sequence: TGCAGTGCCCAGGGGGCAGTTTCCTACGAGCAGTACTTC. Its protein is CSAQGAVSYEQYF.

The table lists this clonotype with many counts. This rearrangement joins TRBV29-1 to TRBJ2-2; TRBD1 matches 7 bases. The CDR3 is 17 residues long. Germline lookup yields CDR1 SQVTM and CDR2 ANQGSEA. The V segment lost 4 bases and the J segment 2 bases; nucleotides outside the gene matches: 13. The CDR3 loop reads CSVAQDRVKSNTGELFF. As DNA, the CDR3 is TGCAGCGTTGCCCAAGACAGGGTCAAGAGTAACACCGGGGAGCTGTTTTTT.

This sequence joins TRBV4-3 and TRBJ2-3; D is unresolved. Germline CDR1 is LGHNA and CDR2 is YSLEER. The CDR3 has 12 residues. Trimming stripped 4 bases from V and 8 bases from J, with 10 bases between. CDR3: CASSPGYGTQYF. CDR3 DNA: TGCGCCAGCAGCCCCGGATATGGTACGCAGTATTTT.

The chain has TRBV20-1 and TRBJ2-2; a possible D gene is TRBD2 (6 bases). V dropped 3 bases and J dropped 4 bases, with 15 bases sitting between them. Germline CDR1 DFQATT, CDR2 SNEGSKA (reference sequence). This CDR3 has 15 residues. The CDR3: CSAREGYPATGELFF. CDR3 in DNA: TGCAGTGCTAGGGAGGGGTACCCGGCCACCGGGGAGCTGTTTTTT.

The chain employs TRBV6-2 or TRBV6-3 and TRBJ2-5, with 8 bases lining up with TRBD2. The germline CDR1 and CDR2 sequences are MNHEY and SVGEGT. The CDR3 is 15 amino acids. The V gene end was trimmed by 5 bases and the J gene end by 9 bases; junction bases not matched to a gene: 14. CDR3 sequence (DNA): TGTGCCAGCAGTCTGCGACTAGCGACCTGGGAGCCCCAGTACTTC. Protein sequence: CASSLRLATWEPQYF.

This clonotype was detected ten times or more. The chain has TRBV25-1 and TRBJ2-7, with TRBD1 matching over 8 bases. The CDR3 length is 14 residues. Germline CDR1 is MGHDK and CDR2 is SYGVNS. With V trimmed by 4 bases and J by 3 bases, 5 bases remained unmatched. This CDR3 reads CASSALGTGYEQYF. The CDR3 bases are TGTGCCAGCAGTGCCCTCGGGACAGGCTACGAGCAGTACTTC.

This chain uses TRBV27 with TRBJ2-3; D uncertain. Germline V gene data show CDR1 as MNHEY and CDR2 as SMNVEV (reference sequence). This CDR3 spans 16 amino acids. V was clipped by 3 bases and J by 2 bases, with 15 bases between them. Written as DNA, the CDR3 is TGTGCCAGCAGTTTGGTCTCTGGAGTCAACACAGATACGCAGTATTTT. Protein product: CASSLVSGVNTDTQYF.

This clonotype was recorded many times. This chain links TRBV20-1 with TRBJ1-2; 7 bases map to TRBD1. The V and J ends lost 6 bases and 4 bases, in that order; junction bases with no gene match: 8. CDR1 is DFQATT, CDR2 SNEGSKA, per germline (reference sequence). The CDR3 runs 13 residues. The CDR3 reads CSAHRDRLYGYTF. Here the CDR3 DNA reads TGCAGTGCACACCGGGACAGACTCTATGGCTACACCTTC.

This clonotype showed up just a few times. The chain couples TRBV5-1 to TRBJ2-1, with TRBD1 matching 7 bases. V lost 3 bases, J lost 2 bases, and 8 bases stayed unmatched. The CDR3 contains 16 residues. Germline CDR1 SGHRS, CDR2 YFSETQ. CDR3 DNA: TGCGCCAGCAGCTCCTTCCGACAGGGCCCCTACAATGAGCAGTTCTTC. The encoded protein is CASSSFRQGPYNEQFF.

This clonotype was found a few times. In DNA form, the CDR3 reads TGCAGTGCTGCCCGGGACTCTAGACTGCGCGCAGATACGCAGTATTTT. Its protein product is CSAARDSRLRADTQYF. V gene TRBV20-1 combines with J gene TRBJ2-3; D is possibly TRBD2 (6 bases). V was trimmed by 5 bases and J by 4 bases, leaving 22 bases between them. Germline V gives CDR1 DFQATT, CDR2 SNEGSKA (reference sequence). The CDR3 runs to 16 residues.

For the CDR3, the DNA is TGTGCCAGCAGCTCCTTGACGTACTACGAGCAGTACTTC. It specifies CASSSLTYYEQYF. The chain has TRBV7-2 and TRBJ2-7; D unclear. CDR1 SGHTA and CDR2 FQGNSA come from the germline V gene. V lost 4 bases and J 3 bases, leaving 10 bases between the germline ends. The CDR3 is made up of 13 amino acids.

V is TRBV5-1 and J is TRBJ2-5, with 7 nucleotides matching TRBD1. CDR3 length equals 14 residues. Germline V lookup: CDR1 SGHRS, CDR2 YFSETQ. The V and J ends lost 3 bases and 5 bases, in that order; junction bases with no gene match: 7. The CDR3 DNA sequence: TGCGCCAGCAGCTGGGACAGCCGATCGGAGACCCAGTACTTC. Translated: CASSWDSRSETQYF.

This chain connects TRBV24-1 to TRBJ2-3; D perhaps matches TRBD1 (6 bases). Germline-derived CDR1 and CDR2 are KGHDR and SFDVKD. Trimming removed 7 bases from V and 6 bases from J, with 22 bases in between. The CDR3 extends over 16 amino acids. The chain's CDR3 is CATSPRPGQWPDTQYF. DNA of the CDR3: TGTGCCACCAGCCCGAGACCGGGACAATGGCCCGATACGCAGTATTTT.

This clonotype was found a few times. This chain connects TRBV20-1 to TRBJ2-7; 7 nucleotides align to TRBD2. This CDR3 spans 17 amino acids. J gave up 0 bases and V 1 base, and 12 bases lay outside the gene matches. The germline V gene encodes CDR1 DFQATT and CDR2 SNEGSKA (reference sequence). CDR3 sequence reads: CSARVQGGLEISYEQYF. CDR3 bases: TGCAGTGCTAGAGTGCAGGGAGGACTAGAGATCTCCTACGAGCAGTACTTC.

This clonotype came up many times. This chain links TRBV10-3 with TRBJ2-1; 9 nucleotides line up with TRBD2. CDR3 length equals 14 residues. V dropped 4 bases and J dropped 5; count of bases not matched to a gene: 3. Germline V gene lookup returns CDR1 ENHRY and CDR2 SYGVKD. CDR3 coding DNA: TGTGCCATCAGTGGAGTAGCGGGGGACAATGAGCAGTTCTTC. It encodes CAISGVAGDNEQFF.

This clonotype showed up many times. V is TRBV5-5 and J is TRBJ2-3, with no clear D. Trimming stripped 2 bases from V and 6 bases from J, with 10 bases between. The CDR3 loop spans 13 amino acids. Germline CDR1 SGHKS, CDR2 YYEKEE (reference sequence). CDR3 nucleotides: TGTGCCAGCAGCTTTCCGTCGACGGATACGCAGTATTTT. Translation: CASSFPSTDTQYF.

This clonotype was found many times. The chain couples TRBV7-2 to TRBJ2-5; D call uncertain. Germline assignment: CDR1 SGHTA and CDR2 FQGNSA. The CDR3 is made up of 16 amino acids. Between the trimmed V and J ends, which lost 0 bases and 2 bases, there was a span of 13 bases. Here the CDR3 reads CASSLALWSRQETQYF. CDR3 nucleotide sequence: TGTGCCAGCAGCTTAGCTTTGTGGTCCAGGCAAGAGACCCAGTACTTC. Complete variable domain (other parts from reference TRBV7-2 and TRBJ2-5): GAGVSQSPSNKVTEKGKDVELRCDPISGHTALYWYRQSLGQGLEFLIYFQGNSAPDKSGLPSDRFSAERTGGSVSTLTIQRTQQEDSAVYLCASSLALWSRQETQYFGPGTRLLVL.

In this sample, this clonotype turned up a few times. The rearrangement links TRBV7-2 to TRBJ1-4; no clear D gene. Germline V gene data show CDR1 as SGHTA and CDR2 as FQGNSA. Deletions cut 5 bases from V and 3 bases from J, with 13 bases between. The CDR3 is 15 amino acids. CDR3 sequence reads: CASSIRRASNEKLFF. For the CDR3, the DNA is TGTGCCAGCAGCATTAGACGGGCCTCTAATGAAAAACTGTTTTTT.

V usage is TRBV12-2 and J usage is TRBJ2-4; the table's D call, TRBD1, was not checked against the DNA. TRBV12-2 constitutes a pseudogene. This CDR3 contains 18 residues. CDR3 DNA: TGTGCAAGTCGCTCACAGGGCTTAATTCGCCAAATTGGAAACATTCAGTACTTC. Its translation: CASRSQGLIRQIGNIQYF.

This clonotype was detected many times. The J gene is TRBJ2-5, the V gene TRBV5-6; 13 bases align to TRBD2. The CDR3 spans 16 residues. CDR1 is SGHDT and CDR2 is YYEEEE in the germline V gene. V was pared by 3 bases and J by 5 bases, with 7 bases of the junction left unmatched. The CDR3 loop is CASSSLTSGRRETQYF. Written as DNA, the CDR3 is TGTGCCAGCAGCTCCCTGACTAGCGGGAGGAGGGAGACCCAGTACTTC.

This clonotype was counted many times. A read error may account for a junction end that differs from germline. This rearrangement joins TRBV12-3 or TRBV12-4 to TRBJ2-7; TRBD1 aligns across 10 bases. The CDR3 length is 13 residues. This CDR3 reads CASSLDRGLEQYF. In DNA form, the CDR3 reads TGTGCCAGCAGCTTAGACAGGGGGCTTGAGCAGTACTTC.